This paragraph covers one T cell receptor beta chain sequence. This clonotype was seen at least ten times. It lacks a known antigen. Per-base qualities were not stored, and no clone one base away is much larger. A case-control design nested within a healthcare worker cohort in London, UK, was used, with weekly nasopharyngeal swab PCR tests and blood sampling performed. Healthcare workers were recruited between 23 and 31 March 2020, during the week of the UK lockdown, and were followed weekly for up to roughly 16 weeks. The receptor library was made with 5' RACE. The sequencer was a NextSeq 500. In the TCR library protocol, unique molecular identifiers were attached to individual cDNA molecules to correct for PCR bias and sequencing error. Both TCR alpha and beta chains were sequenced, and tight co-correlation was observed between alpha and beta sequence abundances in each sample. The published analysis was carried out like this. Decombinator V4 was used to annotate the V gene, J gene and CDR3 of the TCR sequences. TCRs were defined as expanded if a significant change between any two time points was detected under a Poisson model with p below 0.0001. TCR abundances were normalised to the total number of TCRs sequenced per sample and expressed as counts per million. TRAV1-2 paired with TRAJ12, TRAJ20 or TRAJ33 defined MAIT TCRs, while TRAV10 paired with TRAJ18 defined iNKT TCRs. A search of VDJdb, accessed on 1 November 2021, was run for TCRs annotated to CMV, EBV and SARS-CoV-2, with TCRs annotated for multiple antigens excluded. TCRdb's own reprocessing of the public reads used fastp at Q25 and MiXCR and kept productive beta chains. One record per CDR3 amino acid sequence lists the most common genes and DNA. The V and J calls here are based on TCRdb, not the publication. The sample table records 70,000 or so distinct CDR3 sequences; over 9.5% of these occur just once. The ten largest account for 6.5% to 8.5% of the sample.

The data were taken from a study of early T cells in non-severe SARS-CoV-2 infection (dated by TCRdb to 2020 to 2022). With respect to the entire study: Because TCR sequencing relied on bulk RNA taken from unsorted whole blood, pairing of alpha and beta chains was not possible. The paper's findings and limits, for the study overall: Matching against VDJdb was skewed toward anti-spike CD8 responses, likely underestimated virus-specific expansions, and missed private and CD4 specificities.

Inclusive of the bounding cysteine and phenylalanine, the CDR3 is 14 residues long. Just the 42-base CDR3 DNA is kept, in frame starting at base 1. CDR1 MNHEY and CDR2 SVGAGI are derived from the germline V gene. The V end loses 6 bases and the J end loses 8 bases, and a stretch of 18 bases separates them. Recombination linked TRBV6-5 to TRBJ2-3, with a weak D call of TRBD2 (5 bases match). This TCR derives from an adult who was a healthcare worker with PCR-confirmed SARS-CoV-2 infection or an uninfected control (not recorded which). The sequenced sample was whole blood, obtained at baseline. The encoded CDR3 is CASSRGFAPGTQYF. The nucleotide sequence reads TGTGCCAGCAGCCGGGGATTTGCGCCCGGTACGCAGTATTTT.